These T cell receptor beta chains were read from a single sample in a study of regulatory T cells in long-lasting Graves disease. Using its own MiXCR run on the multiplex PCR reads, TCRdb lists one record per CDR3 protein. The data contain about 530,000 distinct CDR3 sequences, 15% to 20% of them seen just once; the ten biggest clones take up 25%. This same sample was also taken into another study, of T cells in Graves' hyperthyroidism and ophthalmopathy.

This specimen consisted of peripheral blood mononuclear cells (PBMCs), obtained at new diagnosis, from a patient treated with antithyroid drugs. The receptor set was obtained from a woman aged 40-60 years with Graves disease. Each CDR3 is given with its conserved first and last residue. The order of the fields is V gene, D gene, J gene, clone size, CDR3 DNA, CDR3 protein. The D gene is left open where the match is weak. Only part of the rows carry a size: once, few, many, or a class if the clone is expanded.

V: TRBV20-1; D: .; J: TRBJ2-2; size: .; DNA: TGCAGTGCTAGACTTAACCCCGGGGAGCTGTTTTTT; CDR3: CSARLNPGELFF
V: TRBV3-1; D: .; J: TRBJ1-6; size: few; DNA: TGTGCCAGCAGCCAGTATACAGCCCTCCACTTT; CDR3: CASSQYTALHF
V: TRBV11-1; D: .; J: TRBJ2-3; size: few; DNA: TGTGCCAGCAGCTCCGCAGGGGAGGCAGATACGCAGTATTTT; CDR3: CASSSAGEADTQYF
V: TRBV19; D: .; J: TRBJ1-2; size: .; DNA: TGTGCCAGTAGTATAGCGGGAGCTAACTATGGCTACACCTTC; CDR3: CASSIAGANYGYTF
V: TRBV10-3; D: .; J: TRBJ1-1; size: .; DNA: TGTGCCATCAGTAAGGTTCGGGCTAAAGAAGCTTTCTTT; CDR3: CAISKVRAKEAFF
V: TRBV18; D: TRBD1; J: TRBJ1-6; size: many; DNA: TGTGCCAGCTCACCGAGGGACAGGGATGATTCACCCCTCCACTTT; CDR3: CASSPRDRDDSPLHF
V: TRBV2; D: TRBD2; J: TRBJ2-5; size: few; DNA: TGTGCCAGCAGGCTAGCGGGGGTAGAGACCCAGTACTTC; CDR3: CASRLAGVETQYF
V: TRBV7-8; D: .; J: TRBJ2-6; size: .; DNA: TGTGCCAGCAGCTTCGGGTTCGGGGCTGGGGCCAACGTCCTGACTTTC; CDR3: CASSFGFGAGANVLTF
V: TRBV28; D: .; J: TRBJ1-5; size: few; DNA: TGTGCCAGCAGTTTTGTAGGGATTAGCAATCAGCCCCAGCATTTT; CDR3: CASSFVGISNQPQHF
V: TRBV3-1; D: TRBD1; J: TRBJ1-4; size: few; DNA: TGTGCCAGCAGCCAACTGGGGACAGGGGATGAAAAACTGTTTTTT; CDR3: CASSQLGTGDEKLFF
V: TRBV5-1; D: TRBD2; J: TRBJ2-2; size: few; DNA: TGCGCCAGCAGCACGCGGGGGGGCCTGACCGGGGAGCTGTTTTTT; CDR3: CASSTRGGLTGELFF
V: TRBV7-2; D: TRBD1; J: TRBJ1-2; size: few; DNA: TGTGCCAGCAGCTTAGCGACGACAGGGGGCTATGGCTACACCTTC; CDR3: CASSLATTGGYGYTF
V: TRBV5-1; D: .; J: TRBJ2-1; size: many; DNA: TGCGCCAGCAGCTTGCTTTCGAGCGATGAGCAGTTCTTC; CDR3: CASSLLSSDEQFF
V: TRBV11-2; D: .; J: TRBJ2-3; size: .; DNA: TGTGCCAGCAGCTTCATAGCTTTAGCGGTTTACACAGATACGCAGTATTTT; CDR3: CASSFIALAVYTDTQYF
V: TRBV2; D: .; J: TRBJ2-1; size: many; DNA: TGTGCCAGCAAGGAGGTAAATGAGCAGTTCTTC; CDR3: CASKEVNEQFF
V: TRBV3-1; D: .; J: TRBJ1-2; size: many; DNA: TGTGCCAGCAGCCAAGGGGCCGGGATCGACTATGGCTACACCTTC; CDR3: CASSQGAGIDYGYTF
V: TRBV11-3; D: .; J: TRBJ2-2; size: many; DNA: TGTGCCAGCAGCTTAGAATCTAACACCGGGGAGCTGTTTTTT; CDR3: CASSLESNTGELFF
V: TRBV18; D: .; J: TRBJ1-5; size: many; DNA: TGTGCCAGCTCACCACGGCAGTTTGGGGATAGCAATCAGCCCCAGCATTTT; CDR3: CASSPRQFGDSNQPQHF
V: TRBV6-5; D: TRBD1; J: TRBJ1-1; size: many; DNA: TGTGCCAGCAGTTACCAAAAACAGGGGGCTGTGATGAACACTGAAGCTTTCTTT; CDR3: CASSYQKQGAVMNTEAFF
V: TRBV7-9; D: .; J: TRBJ1-2; size: many; DNA: TGTGCCAGCAGCTTAGGGGACCTTACCCCCTATGGCTACACCTTC; CDR3: CASSLGDLTPYGYTF
V: TRBV12-3/TRBV12-4; D: .; J: TRBJ2-7; size: few; DNA: TGTGCCAGCAGTTTCCAGGCGGTGTTCTACGAGCAGTACTTC; CDR3: CASSFQAVFYEQYF
V: TRBV28; D: .; J: TRBJ1-1; size: many; DNA: TGTGCCAGCAGCCCCGCCCGGAGGCCTTCTGAAGCTTTCTTT; CDR3: CASSPARRPSEAFF
V: TRBV4-2; D: .; J: TRBJ2-3; size: .; DNA: TGTGCCAGCAGCCAAGAACTAGCCGGACCCCCAGATACGCAGTATTTT; CDR3: CASSQELAGPPDTQYF
V: TRBV20-1; D: .; J: TRBJ1-4; size: few; DNA: TGCAGTGCTAGAGCACCACCGGGCAACGTGGGTAATGAAAAACTGTTTTTT; CDR3: CSARAPPGNVGNEKLFF
V: TRBV5-4; D: .; J: TRBJ2-2; size: .; DNA: TGTGCCACCACCGACCTGAACAGGCCCGGGGAGCTGTTTTTT; CDR3: CATTDLNRPGELFF
V: TRBV3-1; D: .; J: TRBJ1-5; size: many; DNA: TGTGCCAGCAGCCAGAGAGGAAGAAGCGAGGGTCAGCCCCAGCATTTT; CDR3: CASSQRGRSEGQPQHF
V: TRBV18; D: .; J: TRBJ1-6; size: .; DNA: TGTGCCAGCTCACCCCTAGGGGTGGGTTTCGATTCACCCCTCCACTTT; CDR3: CASSPLGVGFDSPLHF
V: TRBV10-1; D: TRBD1; J: TRBJ2-7; size: few; DNA: TGCGCCAGCAGTGAGTCTTTTCCTGGACAGGGGACGCCTTACGAGCAGTACTTC; CDR3: CASSESFPGQGTPYEQYF
V: TRBV12-3/TRBV12-4; D: .; J: TRBJ1-2; size: many; DNA: TGTGCCAGCAGTTTATGGGGGGTAGACGACTATGGCTACACCTTC; CDR3: CASSLWGVDDYGYTF
V: TRBV6-5; D: .; J: TRBJ2-2; size: .; DNA: TGTGCCAGCAGTTATACGAACACCGGGGAGCTGTTTTTT; CDR3: CASSYTNTGELFF
V: TRBV29-1; D: .; J: TRBJ2-3; size: many; DNA: TGCAGCGTTGAAAGGACGCGGACGCAGTATTTT; CDR3: CSVERTRTQYF
V: TRBV12-3/TRBV12-4; D: .; J: TRBJ1-5; size: many; DNA: TGTGCCAGCAGTTTCACGGGGGCTCAGCCCCAGCATTTT; CDR3: CASSFTGAQPQHF
V: TRBV11-1; D: .; J: TRBJ2-5; size: many; DNA: TGTGCCAGCAGCCCAAGTCCTACTAGCTTAGAGACCCAGTACTTC; CDR3: CASSPSPTSLETQYF
V: TRBV3-1; D: .; J: TRBJ1-5; size: many; DNA: TGTGCCAGCAGCCAGGATCCGAGTCAGCCCCAGCATTTT; CDR3: CASSQDPSQPQHF
V: TRBV12-3/TRBV12-4; D: .; J: TRBJ1-1; size: many; DNA: TGTGCCAGCAGTTTTTTGTCCGGGGGGACGAGAACTGAAGCTTTCTTT; CDR3: CASSFLSGGTRTEAFF